This TCR beta chain was captured by sequencing in a study of identical twins. Study results and limitations: With abundant cord blood beta clonotypes, insertions were fewer; memory repertoires showed no such pattern.

The table lists this clonotype with many counts. Its antigen is undetermined. A universal primer site was created by template switching, with the cDNA bearing unique molecular identifiers. TCRdb re-called the 5' RACE reads with MiXCR, one entry per CDR3 protein. The profile shows hundreds of thousands of distinct CDR3 sequences, roughly 6.2% of them singletons. The CDR3 covers 16 residues. The germline V gene encodes CDR1 MGHRA and CDR2 YSYEKL. The J segment lost 6 bases and the V segment lost 4 bases, leaving 14 bases of the junction unmatched. The clonotype originates from a man in his late teens or twenties in good health. The chain links TRBV4-1 to TRBJ1-1; TRBD1 aligns across 7 bases. Sequencing was performed on naive T cells sorted from blood. CDR3 nucleotides: TGCGCCAGCAGCCGGAGACAGGGTCCAGGATCAGCTGAAGCTTTCTTT. Its protein product is CASSRRQGPGSAEAFF.